These 14 T cell receptor beta chains came from one sample sequenced in a study of preoperative IRX-2 immunotherapy in early breast cancer. The treatment was: preoperative locoregional IRX-2 cytokine immunotherapy. Repertoires were generated with immunoSEQ multiplex PCR, while TCRdb's copy carries only in-frame clones and drops some. The data contain approximately 96,000 clones, about nine tenths of them seen just once; the ten biggest clones take up around 2%. Sample: tumor tissue, taken after IRX-2 immunotherapy. The source of these receptors is a human donor with breast cancer.

The CDR3 is CASSITGPGNTIYF. CDR3 sequence (DNA): TGTGCCAGTAGTATAACAGGACCTGGAAACACCATATATTTT. The chain employs TRBV19 and TRBJ1-3, with D possibly being TRBD1 (5 bases). The CDR3 extends over 14 amino acids. Trimming left V 2 bases short and J 2 bases short, with 7 bases between. Germline V gene lookup returns CDR1 LNHDA and CDR2 SQIVND (reference sequence).

The gene calls are TRBV28 and TRBJ1-4; TRBD1 might be the D (5 bases). Per germline, CDR1 MDHEN and CDR2 SYDVKM. The CDR3 has 15 amino acids. V lost 3 bases, J lost 7 bases, and 15 bases lay in between. The CDR3 region has the DNA TGTGCCAGCAGTTTTTTAGGGGCGCAGACTGAAAAACTGTTTTTT. Translation gives CASSFLGAQTEKLFF.

The V gene is TRBV5-1, the J gene TRBJ2-3; D may be TRBD1 or TRBD2 (5 bases each). V lost 2 bases and J lost 4, with 11 bases in between. Germline loops: CDR1 SGHRS, CDR2 YFSETQ. The CDR3 sequence is 14 residues long. For the CDR3, the DNA is TGCGCCAGCAGCTTTCGCCAGGGAGCAGATACGCAGTATTTT. Translating it yields CASSFRQGADTQYF.

The J gene is TRBJ1-1, the V gene TRBV18, with D possibly being TRBD1 (5 bases). The length of the CDR3 is 15 residues. The V gene's germline CDR1 is KGHSH and CDR2 LQKENI. Trimming removed 2 bases at V and 5 bases at J, with 15 bases between. CDR3: CASSPGQGSGTEAFF. CDR3 in DNA: TGTGCCAGCTCACCAGGGCAGGGAAGCGGAACTGAAGCTTTCTTT.

The gene calls are TRBV6-8 and TRBJ2-7; TRBD1 aligns across 10 bases. The CDR3 runs to 14 residues. With 5 bases clipped from V and 2 bases from J, the junction kept 3 bases outside the gene matches. Germline loops: CDR1 MNHGY, CDR2 SAAAGT. CDR3 in DNA: TGTGCCAGCAGTCTCGGACAGGGGGCCTACGAGCAGTACTTC. This codes for CASSLGQGAYEQYF.

The chain recombines TRBV5-1 with TRBJ1-5; 7 bases line up with TRBD1. Germline CDR1 SGHRS, CDR2 YFSETQ. V was clipped by 4 bases and J by 0 bases; unmatched bases: 4. This CDR3 region has 15 residues. CDR3 residues: CASSRDSNSNQPQHF. The CDR3 nucleotides read TGCGCCAGCAGCCGGGACAGCAATAGCAATCAGCCCCAGCATTTT.

This clone has just one count. V usage is TRBV30 and J usage is TRBJ1-1, with 8 nucleotides matching TRBD1. Germline CDR1 reads GTSNPN; CDR2 reads SVGIG (reference sequence). Trimming removed 2 bases from V and 5 bases from J; junction bases left unmatched: 7. This CDR3 region has 14 residues. Here the CDR3 DNA reads TGTGCCTGGAGTACCAGGGGGCTTGGGACTGAAGCTTTCTTT. Its protein product is CAWSTRGLGTEAFF.

This chain links TRBV6-8 with TRBJ1-2; tentatively, D is TRBD1 (6 bases). The CDR3 length is 14 residues. V lost 7 bases and J lost 4, with 16 bases in between. Germline-derived CDR1 and CDR2 are MNHGY and SAAAGT. The CDR3 loop is CASTRTDGPYGYTF. CDR3 coding DNA: TGTGCCAGCACCAGGACAGACGGACCCTATGGCTACACCTTC.

The genes are TRBV6-8 and TRBJ1-1; TRBD1 is a possible D gene (5 bases). Germline V gene sequence: CDR1 MNHGY, CDR2 SAAAGT. With 2 bases removed from V and 4 bases from J, the gap between germline ends came to 14 bases. CDR3 length: 15 amino acids. The CDR3 DNA is TGTGCCAGCAGTTACGAAGACAGCCGGAGCACTGAAGCTTTCTTT. Translation: CASSYEDSRSTEAFF.

This clone turned up a few times. This rearrangement joins TRBV6-1 to TRBJ2-7; tentative D call: TRBD1 (6 bases). Trimming pared 0 bases from V and 3 bases from J, leaving 12 bases between. This CDR3 is 15 amino acids long. Germline lookup yields CDR1 MNHNS and CDR2 SASEGT. The CDR3 is CASSEAHREHYEQYF. The CDR3 region has the DNA TGTGCCAGCAGTGAAGCGCACAGGGAACACTACGAGCAGTACTTC.

V and J are TRBV29-1 and TRBJ2-2, with 7 nucleotides matching TRBD2. V lost 6 bases and J lost 4; bases outside the gene matches: 8. The length of the CDR3 is 14 residues. From germline, CDR1 is SQVTM and CDR2 ANQGSEA. The DNA for the CDR3 is TGCAGCGTCTATCCGGCTAGCGGCACCGGGGAGCTGTTTTTT. This encodes CSVYPASGTGELFF.

The chain carries TRBV19 and TRBJ1-2; D not certain. The CDR3 contains 18 residues. The germline V gene has CDR1 LNHDA and CDR2 SQIVND (reference sequence). V was trimmed by 5 bases and J by 8 bases, leaving 30 bases between them. This chain's CDR3 is CASSVILSGSTSLWGYTF. CDR3 bases: TGTGCCAGTAGTGTTATCTTATCGGGGAGCACCTCCCTATGGGGCTACACCTTC.

J is TRBJ2-7 and V is TRBV19; D is ambiguous. This CDR3 contains 14 residues. Germline assignment: CDR1 LNHDA and CDR2 SQIVND (reference sequence). Trimming cost V 7 bases and J 0 bases, with 13 bases left between them. DNA for the CDR3: TGTGCCAGTAACCCCAGCCCGTTCTCCTACGAGCAGTACTTC. Amino acids: CASNPSPFSYEQYF.

The chain recombines TRBV28 with TRBJ1-1; TRBD1 matches 7 bases. CDR1 is MDHEN and CDR2 is SYDVKM in the germline V gene. This CDR3 spans 14 amino acids. V shed 7 bases and J 3 bases; nucleotides not matched to a gene: 8. CDR3 residues: CASTPGGLDTEAFF. The CDR3 nucleotides are TGTGCCAGCACTCCAGGGGGGCTGGACACTGAAGCTTTCTTT.